Below, 26 T cell receptor beta chains from the same sample are listed, as sequenced in a study of shared clonotypes between healthy human individuals. Some clones are missing from TCRdb's copy, which holds only in-frame ones; the method was immunoSEQ multiplex PCR. In the table there are 2.3 million or so clones, more than 85% of which are singletons. Sequencing input: naive CD4+ T cells from PBMCs. Subset noted: CD45RA+ positively selected. These receptors were obtained from a man between 18 and 29 years old in good health. Some clones in this sample may be carry-over from other donors' samples.

This clone has more than one count but fewer than ten. The chain combines TRBV5-5 with TRBJ1-1, with a tentative D call TRBD1 (6 bases). There are 14 residues in the CDR3. V was shortened by 1 base and J by 1 base, with 8 bases between the two germline ends. Germline V lookup: CDR1 SGHKS, CDR2 YYEKEE (reference sequence). CDR3 in amino acids: CASSLFRGNTEAFF. DNA for the CDR3: TGTGCCAGCAGCTTGTTCAGGGGGAACACTGAAGCTTTCTTT.

The chain employs TRBV14 and TRBJ2-7, with TRBD1 matching over 7 bases. This CDR3 spans 16 amino acids. With V trimmed by 0 bases and J by 1 base, 6 bases remained unmatched. Germline V lookup: CDR1 SGHDN, CDR2 FVKESK. The CDR3 loop is CASSQEGKGASYEQYF. The CDR3 DNA reads as TGTGCCAGCAGCCAAGAGGGAAAGGGGGCTTCCTACGAGCAGTACTTC.

The gene calls are TRBV11-1 and TRBJ2-7, with TRBD2 matching 11 bases. CDR1 SGHAT and CDR2 FQDESV come from the germline V gene (reference sequence). V shed 1 base, J shed 4 bases, and the junction held 3 bases outside the gene matches. The CDR3 runs 15 residues. The CDR3 sequence is CASSLDLAGGYEQYF. CDR3 coding DNA: TGTGCCAGCAGCTTAGATCTAGCGGGAGGTTACGAGCAGTACTTC.

This clone showed up just a few times. J is TRBJ2-6 and V is TRBV5-1; 7 bases align to TRBD1. CDR3 length: 16 amino acids. J gave up 2 bases and V 2 bases, and 4 bases lay outside the gene matches. Per germline, CDR1 SGHRS and CDR2 YFSETQ. CDR3 region: CASSFPGTAGANVLTF. DNA for the CDR3: TGCGCCAGCAGCTTTCCAGGGACAGCTGGGGCCAACGTCCTGACTTTC.

The chain combines TRBV5-4 with TRBJ2-2; the D is unclear. V lost 4 bases and J 0 bases, leaving 13 bases between the germline ends. The CDR3 is made up of 16 amino acids. The germline gives CDR1 SGHNT, CDR2 YYREEE (reference sequence). CDR3 sequence reads: CASSPSSDPNTGELFF. Here the CDR3 DNA reads TGTGCCAGCAGCCCGAGTTCAGACCCGAACACCGGGGAGCTGTTTTTT. The full variable domain, with the rest looked up from reference TRBV5-4 and TRBJ2-2, is ETGVTQSPTHLIKTRGQQVTLRCSSQSGHNTVSWYQQALGQGPQFIFQYYREEENGRGNFPPRFSGLQFPNYSSELNVNALELDDSALYLCASSPSSDPNTGELFFGEGSRLTVL.

Only one count was recorded for this clone. The chain joins TRBV28 to TRBJ1-5; tentative D call: TRBD1 (5 bases). Per the germline V gene, CDR1 is MDHEN and CDR2 is SYDVKM. V was clipped by 5 bases and J by 6 bases, with 17 bases between them. The CDR3 extends over 15 amino acids. The CDR3 spells CASSPLGGGGQPQHF. The CDR3 DNA is TGTGCCAGCAGTCCCTTAGGTGGGGGAGGTCAGCCCCAGCATTTT.

The chain couples TRBV5-4 to TRBJ2-7, with 13 bases aligning to TRBD2. The CDR3 consists of 15 residues. V was pared by 3 bases and J by 5 bases, with 5 bases of the junction left unmatched. Germline V gives CDR1 SGHNT, CDR2 YYREEE (reference sequence). The CDR3 DNA reads TGTGCCAGCAGCTCTGGACTAGCGGGAGTCGACGAGCAGTACTTC. Its translation: CASSSGLAGVDEQYF.

The rearrangement joins TRBV29-1 to TRBJ2-2; the match to TRBD2 covers 10 bases. The J segment lost 5 bases and the V segment lost 4 bases, leaving 7 bases of the junction unmatched. CDR1 SQVTM and CDR2 ANQGSEA come from the germline V gene. The CDR3 is 15 amino acids. The CDR3 nucleotides are TGCAGCGTTGGCGGAGCGGGAGGGCCGACCGGGGAGCTGTTTTTT. Its translation is CSVGGAGGPTGELFF.

The V call is TRBV7-9, the J call TRBJ2-7, with TRBD1 identical over 8 bases. J was trimmed by 3 bases and V by 5 bases; bases with no gene match: 6. This CDR3 region has 14 residues. Germline-derived CDR1 and CDR2 are SEHNR and FQNEAQ (reference sequence). This CDR3 is CASSQDRGIYEQYF. The CDR3 nucleotides are TGTGCCAGCAGCCAAGACAGGGGCATCTACGAGCAGTACTTC.

The J gene is TRBJ1-5, the V gene TRBV7-3; TRBD1 is a possible D gene (6 bases). The V end lost 5 bases, the J end lost 2 bases, and 31 bases lay between the germline ends. The CDR3 is 21 amino acids. In germline, CDR1 is SGHTA, CDR2 FQGTGA. CDR3 nucleotide sequence: TGTGCCAGCAGCCCGGGAAGGACAGTGGGGGATCTTACGAGGGGCAATCAGCCCCAGCATTTT. It encodes CASSPGRTVGDLTRGNQPQHF.

The rearrangement joins TRBV5-6 to TRBJ2-7; D is ambiguous. The CDR3 covers 13 residues. V lost 0 bases and J lost 2, with 6 bases in between. Germline CDR1 reads SGHDT; CDR2 reads YYEEEE. CDR3 sequence: CASSLDTAYEQYF. DNA of the CDR3: TGTGCCAGCAGCTTGGACACAGCCTACGAGCAGTACTTC.

The chain links TRBV12-2 to TRBJ1-3; the table calls TRBD1, which could not be checked here. TRBV12-2 is recorded as a pseudogene. This CDR3 has 15 residues. For the CDR3, the DNA is TGTGCAAGTCGCTTAGGGACACCCGGCCGAAACACCATATATTTT. Its translation is CASRLGTPGRNTIYF.

The chain has TRBV28 and TRBJ2-1; D gene uncertain. Trimming cost V 5 bases and J 8 bases, with 7 bases left between them. The germline gives CDR1 MDHEN, CDR2 SYDVKM. CDR3 length: 11 amino acids. CDR3 bases: TGTGCCAGCAGTGGACCCTATGAGCAGTTCTTC. Its translation: CASSGPYEQFF.

Comments on this clone: The same CDR3 can be traced to other DNA sequences in this sample. The CDR3 sequence is CASSVGGVSYEQYF. The CDR3 nucleotides read TGTGCCAGCAGCGTCGGGGGAGTGTCCTACGAGCAGTACTTC. The chain employs TRBV9 and TRBJ2-7, with TRBD2 as a possible D gene (6 bases). The CDR3 has 14 residues. V gave up 2 bases and J gave up 1 base, with 10 bases separating them. The V gene's germline CDR1 is SGDLS and CDR2 YYNGEE.

This clone was counted a single time. The CDR3: CASRSLGTQYF. CDR3 DNA sequence: TGTGCCAGCAGAAGCCTGGGGACCCAGTACTTC. This chain joins TRBV5-6 and TRBJ2-5; D unresolved. The CDR3 is 11 residues long. Trimming cost V 5 bases and J 7 bases, with 9 bases left between them. Looked up from germline, CDR1 is SGHDT and CDR2 is YYEEEE.

The genes are TRBV6-1 and TRBJ1-2; D gene ambiguous. Germline V gene data show CDR1 as MNHNS and CDR2 as SASEGT. This CDR3 is built from 18 residues. V gave up 2 bases and J gave up 0 bases, with 19 bases separating them. The CDR3 reads CASSEWAGRLDSNYGYTF. CDR3 bases: TGTGCCAGCAGTGAATGGGCTGGCAGGCTGGACTCTAACTATGGCTACACCTTC.

In the case of this clone: The identical CDR3 is also encoded by other nucleotide sequences in the sample. The chain couples TRBV5-1 to TRBJ2-3; TRBD2 agrees at 14 bases. Germline values: CDR1 SGHRS, CDR2 YFSETQ. Losses at the gene ends were 4 bases for V and 6 bases for J; bases not matched to a gene: 7. The CDR3 covers 16 residues. The CDR3 coding sequence is TGCGCCAGCAGCCCAGGGACTAGCGGGAGTTTGGATACGCAGTATTTT. Protein product: CASSPGTSGSLDTQYF.

Concerning this clone itself: The sample has other DNA sequences that encode this CDR3 too. The chain is built from TRBV28 and TRBJ1-1; unclear D gene. V dropped 2 bases and J dropped 7 bases, with 5 bases sitting between them. Germline assignment: CDR1 MDHEN and CDR2 SYDVKM. The CDR3 is 11 amino acids. CDR3 in amino acids: CASSLTREAFF. In DNA, the CDR3 is TGTGCCAGCAGTTTAACCCGTGAAGCTTTCTTT.

The chain is built from TRBV27 and TRBJ2-5; no reliable D call. The length of the CDR3 is 13 residues. Trimming removed 5 bases from V and 7 bases from J, with 14 bases in between. Germline CDR1 MNHEY, CDR2 SMNVEV (reference sequence). As DNA, the CDR3 is TGTGCCAGCAGTCCTAACACAGCCACGACCCAGTACTTC. Protein product: CASSPNTATTQYF.

The chain couples TRBV28 to TRBJ2-5; D perhaps matches TRBD1 (6 bases). The CDR3 consists of 15 residues. Between the trimmed V and J ends, which lost 6 bases and 4 bases, there was a span of 18 bases. The germline V gene encodes CDR1 MDHEN and CDR2 SYDVKM. CDR3 sequence: CASRSVTGTRETQYF. CDR3 DNA sequence: TGTGCCAGCAGGAGCGTAACAGGGACACGAGAGACCCAGTACTTC. Complete variable domain (other parts from reference TRBV28 and TRBJ2-5): DVKVTQSSRYLVKRTGEKVFLECVQDMDHENMFWYRQDPGLGLRLIYFSYDVKMKEKGDIPEGYSVSREKKERFSLILESASTNQTSMYLCASRSVTGTRETQYFGPGTRLLVL.

In its sample, this clone was seen once. The rearrangement uses TRBV11-2 and TRBJ2-7, with D perhaps matching TRBD2 (6 bases). Germline lookup yields CDR1 SGHAT and CDR2 FQNNGV. This CDR3 contains 16 residues. V was pared by 1 base and J by 9 bases, with 22 bases between. In nucleotides, the CDR3 is TGTGCCAGCAGCTTAGTTTTCCAAATAAATCCCGGGGGGCAGTACTTC. As protein: CASSLVFQINPGGQYF.

This chain connects TRBV6-6 to TRBJ2-3; 8 positions agree with TRBD2. Germline-derived CDR1 and CDR2 are MNHNY and SVGAGI (reference sequence). Trimming at V came to 1 base and at J to 5 bases, leaving 5 bases not matched to a gene. The CDR3 runs 15 residues. The CDR3 is CASSYLGLAGDTQYF. CDR3 DNA sequence: TGTGCCAGCAGTTACTTAGGACTAGCAGGAGATACGCAGTATTTT.

The V gene is TRBV5-1, the J gene TRBJ2-5, with 7 bases that match TRBD1. J was trimmed by 4 bases and V by 4 bases; bases with no gene match: 7. Per germline, CDR1 SGHRS and CDR2 YFSETQ. The CDR3 runs 14 residues. CDR3 protein: CASSGRTGAETQYF. The CDR3 DNA is TGCGCCAGCAGCGGACGGACAGGAGCAGAGACCCAGTACTTC.

This clone is a singleton in its sample. The V gene is TRBV4-3, the J gene TRBJ2-3, with D perhaps assigned TRBD1 or TRBD2 (5 bases each). The CDR3 covers 15 residues. The V and J ends lost 1 base and 10 bases respectively, with 18 bases between them. Germline CDR1 and CDR2: LGHNA and YSLEER. In DNA, the CDR3 is TGCGCCAGCAGCCAAGGCCTACCGGGGACCAGGGCGCAGTATTTT. It specifies CASSQGLPGTRAQYF.

J is TRBJ2-3 and V is TRBV7-6; the match to TRBD2 covers 11 bases. Trimming at V came to 5 bases and at J to 2 bases, leaving 6 bases not matched to a gene. The CDR3 is 16 amino acids. Germline V gene data show CDR1 as SGHVS and CDR2 as FNYEAQ. The CDR3 reads CASSTLAGGVTDTQYF. The CDR3 DNA reads as TGTGCCAGCAGCACCCTAGCGGGAGGTGTCACAGATACGCAGTATTTT.

Of note for this clone: Different DNA sequences within this sample yield the same CDR3. The rearrangement uses TRBV2 and TRBJ1-1; D remains unclear. V lost 4 bases, J lost 4 bases, and 10 bases lay in between. The CDR3 runs to 13 residues. Germline CDR1 and CDR2: SNHLY and FYNNEI. The chain's CDR3 is CASSVEGSTEAFF. The DNA of the CDR3 is TGTGCCAGCAGTGTTGAGGGTTCCACTGAAGCTTTCTTT.